This T cell receptor beta chain is drawn from a study of T cells in Graves' hyperthyroidism and ophthalmopathy. CDR1 and CDR2 (germline): SGHKS, YYEKEE (reference sequence). V lost 1 base and J lost 6, with 14 bases in between. The length of the CDR3 is 14 residues. RNA transcripts gave rise to amplified TCR beta CDR3 regions. First-round RT-PCR targeting the TCR CDR3 was performed with the HTBI primer set. Using its own MiXCR run on the multiplex PCR reads, TCRdb lists one record per CDR3 protein. The repertoire includes about 370,000 distinct CDR3 sequences, roughly 15% of them detected once, and roughly 19% sits in the top ten. This clonotype appeared many times.

The sample consisted of blood. This receptor was identified in a woman aged 55-70 years with Graves' ophthalmopathy. The V call is TRBV5-5, the J call TRBJ2-7, with D possibly matching TRBD2 (6 bases). CDR3 protein: CASSLSGGKGEQYF. CDR3 nucleotides: TGTGCCAGCAGCTTGTCCGGGGGTAAAGGCGAGCAGTACTTC.